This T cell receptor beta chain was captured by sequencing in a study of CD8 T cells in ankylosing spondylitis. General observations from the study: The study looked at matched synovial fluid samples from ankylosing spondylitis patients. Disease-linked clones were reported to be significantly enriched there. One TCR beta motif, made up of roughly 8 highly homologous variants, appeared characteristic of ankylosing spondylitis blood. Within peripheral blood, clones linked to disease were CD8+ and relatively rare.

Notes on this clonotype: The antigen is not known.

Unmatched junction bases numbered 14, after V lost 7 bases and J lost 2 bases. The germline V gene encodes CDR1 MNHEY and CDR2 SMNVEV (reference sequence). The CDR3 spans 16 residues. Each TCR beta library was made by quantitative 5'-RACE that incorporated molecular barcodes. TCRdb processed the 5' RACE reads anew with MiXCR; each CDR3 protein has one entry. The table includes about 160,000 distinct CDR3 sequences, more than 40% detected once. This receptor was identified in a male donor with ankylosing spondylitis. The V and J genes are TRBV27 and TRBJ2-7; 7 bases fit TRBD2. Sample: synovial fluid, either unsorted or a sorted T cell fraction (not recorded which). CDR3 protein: CASTSLGSGPPYEQYF. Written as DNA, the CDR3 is TGTGCCAGCACCTCCCTGGGTAGCGGGCCGCCCTACGAGCAGTACTTC.